This TCR beta chain was found in a study of CD4 T cells in relation to SARS-CoV-2 and coronaviruses. The overall study: After nine to eleven days of antigen culture, PBMC TCR beta CDR3s were sequenced. No peptide or an HIV-1 Nef peptide pool served as negative control. Study findings and constraints: No crossreactivity against non-spike viral proteins was tested here.

CD4+ T cells from unexposed donors were obtained before the COVID-19 pandemic (2011-2018). Isolation of CD4+ T cells took place after about eleven days in culture. V lost 8 bases, J lost 8 bases, and 16 bases stayed unmatched. This CDR3 spans 16 amino acids. The germline V gene has CDR1 LNHDA and CDR2 SQIVND (reference sequence). Of note for this clone: Its antigen is not identified.

The method was immunoSEQ multiplex PCR; TCRdb's version includes in-frame clones alone and lacks a portion of them. The sample lists some 16,000 clones; 60% to 80% were seen once. The rearrangement joins TRBV19 to TRBJ2-1, with 9 bases aligning to TRBD2. The receptor was derived from a human donor in good health. Specimen: CD4+ T cells from PBMCs, cultured in vitro. The CDR3 nucleotides are TGTGCCAGTTCTCGATCCTCAACGGGACTAGCCCATGAGCAGTTCTTC. Protein: CASSRSSTGLAHEQFF.